The 29 T cell receptor beta chains in this list originate from one sample, sequenced in a study of shared clonotypes between healthy human individuals. Terminally differentiated effector memory CD45RA+ cells were left out of the naive CD8 fraction, which was CD45RO-negative and positively selected for CCR7. The data were produced by immunoSEQ multiplex PCR, yet TCRdb's version contains in-frame clones alone and is incomplete. Among around 1.9 million clones listed, 93% were seen once. Sample: naive CD8+ T cells from PBMCs. The receptors were sampled from a man younger than 30 in good health. Some clones in this sample may be carry-over from other donors' samples.

The J gene is TRBJ2-3, the V gene TRBV6-5; 9 bases are a match to TRBD2. The CDR3 runs to 15 residues. The germline gives CDR1 MNHEY, CDR2 SVGAGI. The ends lost 10 bases at V and 6 bases at J; junction bases unmatched: 14. In DNA form, the CDR3 reads TGTGCCACCTCGGGACTAGCCACCTTTAGGGATACGCAGTATTTT. The encoded protein is CATSGLATFRDTQYF.

The CDR3 spells CASSVAGTGWHEQYF. CDR3 nucleotide sequence: TGTGCCAGCAGCGTAGCTGGTACAGGGTGGCACGAGCAGTACTTC. This rearrangement joins TRBV9 to TRBJ2-7, with a tentative D call TRBD1 (6 bases). This CDR3 has 15 amino acids. Trimming took off 0 bases at V and 5 bases at J, with 15 bases between the two ends. Germline V CDR1 and CDR2: SGDLS, YYNGEE.

This sequence joins TRBV4-1 and TRBJ1-2; 9 bases are shared with TRBD1. The CDR3 is 14 amino acids. The ends lost 5 bases at V and 6 bases at J; junction bases unmatched: 7. The germline V gene has CDR1 MGHRA and CDR2 YSYEKL. The CDR3 protein is CASSGWGQGHGYTF. DNA of the CDR3: TGCGCCAGCAGCGGATGGGGACAGGGCCATGGCTACACCTTC.

This clone is a singleton in its sample. This chain joins TRBV2 and TRBJ2-7; TRBD2 aligns across 11 bases. The CDR3 is 15 residues long. The germline CDR1 and CDR2 sequences are SNHLY and FYNNEI. V lost 4 bases to trimming and J lost 0 bases; unmatched junction nucleotides: 2. DNA for the CDR3: TGTGCCAGCAGTGTGACTAGCGGGAACTCCTACGAGCAGTACTTC. It specifies CASSVTSGNSYEQYF. Full variable domain (rest looked up from reference TRBV2 and TRBJ2-7): EPEVTQTPSHQVTQMGQEVILRCVPISNHLYFYWYRQILGQKVEFLVSFYNNEISEKSEIFDDQFSVERPDGSNFTLKIRSTKLEDSAMYFCASSVTSGNSYEQYFGPGTRLTVT.

Note on this clone: The same CDR3 is also encoded by other DNA sequences in this sample. The chain recombines TRBV6-5 with TRBJ2-1, with TRBD1 matching 7 bases. CDR3 length equals 14 residues. The ends lost 5 bases at V and 2 bases at J; junction bases unmatched: 3. Germline CDR1 and CDR2: MNHEY and SVGAGI. CDR3 DNA: TGTGCCAGCAGTCCGACAGGGCCCTACAATGAGCAGTTCTTC. It specifies CASSPTGPYNEQFF.

This chain connects TRBV13 to TRBJ1-1; D is undetermined. V was trimmed by 5 bases and J by 0 bases, leaving 13 bases between them. The CDR3 spans 15 residues. CDR1 is PRHDT, CDR2 FYEKMQ, per germline (reference sequence). The CDR3 coding sequence is TGTGCCAGCAGCCCCACGCGGGCGATGAACACTGAAGCTTTCTTT. Its protein is CASSPTRAMNTEAFF.

The chain joins TRBV5-6 to TRBJ1-1; D ambiguous. V was pared by 3 bases and J by 7 bases, with 13 bases between. This CDR3 region has 13 residues. CDR1 is SGHDT, CDR2 YYEEEE, per germline. The CDR3 DNA follows: TGTGCCAGCAGCTCAAACCCGGGAATTGAAGCTTTCTTT. The encoded protein is CASSSNPGIEAFF. The complete variable domain, with remaining parts taken from reference TRBV5-6 and TRBJ1-1, reads DAGVTQSPTHLIKTRGQQVTLRCSPKSGHDTVSWYQQALGQGPQFIFQYYEEEERQRGNFPDRFSGHQFPNYSSELNVNALLLGDSALYLCASSSNPGIEAFFGQGTRLTVV.

This clone has just one count. V is TRBV7-2 and J is TRBJ2-1, with 8 bases lining up with TRBD2. CDR1 and CDR2 from the germline V gene are SGHTA and FQGNSA. The length of the CDR3 is 16 residues. Trimming at V came to 5 bases and at J to 5 bases, leaving 11 bases not matched to a gene. The CDR3 sequence: CASSPGGRPPDNEQFF. CDR3 in DNA: TGTGCCAGCAGCCCGGGCGGGAGGCCCCCGGACAATGAGCAGTTCTTC.

The chain is built from TRBV14 and TRBJ2-3, with D uncertain. The CDR3 contains 15 residues. V was cut by 5 bases and J by 4 bases, with 16 bases left in between. In germline, CDR1 is SGHDN, CDR2 FVKESK. For the CDR3, the DNA is TGTGCCAGCAGCGGGTCTTTGGGGTTCCCAGATACGCAGTATTTT. It specifies CASSGSLGFPDTQYF.

CDR3 sequence: CASSLWGTGAEAFF. The CDR3 DNA reads as TGTGCCAGCAGTTTGTGGGGTACGGGCGCTGAAGCTTTCTTT. The gene calls are TRBV28 and TRBJ1-1; D is undetermined. Trimming took 3 bases from V and 6 from J, leaving 14 bases between them. CDR1 and CDR2 from the germline V gene are MDHEN and SYDVKM. This CDR3 has 14 amino acids.

The chain carries TRBV10-3 and TRBJ2-5; 10 bases map to TRBD2. Trimming took 4 bases from V and 5 from J; bases not matched to a gene: 1. Germline V CDR1 and CDR2: ENHRY, SYGVKD. The CDR3 is 13 amino acids. CDR3 DNA: TGTGCCATCAGTGCGACTAGCGGGGAGACCCAGTACTTC. The encoded protein is CAISATSGETQYF.

The chain combines TRBV30 with TRBJ2-7; the D call may be TRBD1 or TRBD2 (5 bases each). V was pared by 2 bases and J by 5 bases, with 22 bases between. Per the germline V gene, CDR1 is GTSNPN and CDR2 is SVGIG (reference sequence). This CDR3 comprises 16 residues. The CDR3 here is CAWSPPPSEGRNEQYF. The CDR3, as DNA: TGTGCCTGGAGTCCTCCCCCTTCTGAGGGACGGAACGAGCAGTACTTC.

V usage is TRBV6-1 and J usage is TRBJ1-3; D gene ambiguous. V lost 2 bases to trimming and J lost 2 bases, with 25 bases between them. The germline gives CDR1 MNHNS, CDR2 SASEGT. The CDR3 totals 20 residues. In nucleotides, the CDR3 is TGTGCCAGCAGTGAATACTTACCGACCATCGGCACCGCAACTGGAAACACCATATATTTT. Translating it yields CASSEYLPTIGTATGNTIYF.

The V and J genes are TRBV10-2 and TRBJ2-7, with D possibly matching TRBD1 (5 bases). The CDR3 loop spans 14 amino acids. Trimming pared 4 bases from V and 0 bases from J, leaving 10 bases between. Germline V gene data show CDR1 as WSHSY and CDR2 as SAAADI. The CDR3 DNA follows: TGCGCCAGCAGTGGTTTGGACACCTCCTACGAGCAGTACTTC. It codes for CASSGLDTSYEQYF.

The chain employs TRBV27 and TRBJ1-1; D gene unclear. V lost 3 bases to trimming and J lost 11 bases, with 16 bases between them. The CDR3 spans 13 residues. The germline V gene has CDR1 MNHEY and CDR2 SMNVEV (reference sequence). The CDR3 DNA reads as TGTGCCAGCAGTTTGCCTGGGCAGACCGAGGCTTTCTTT. This codes for CASSLPGQTEAFF.

This sequence joins TRBV11-2 and TRBJ2-2, with D possibly TRBD1 on 5 matching bases. Trimming took 0 bases from V and 6 from J, leaving 8 bases between them. CDR3 length: 14 amino acids. CDR1 and CDR2 from the germline V gene are SGHAT and FQNNGV. The CDR3 loop is CASSLDRRAGELFF. The CDR3 DNA sequence: TGTGCCAGCAGCTTAGATCGCAGGGCCGGGGAGCTGTTTTTT.

The chain has TRBV7-9 and TRBJ1-2, with TRBD1 matching over 8 bases. J lost 4 bases, V lost 4 bases, and 8 bases had no gene match. Germline-derived CDR1 and CDR2 are SEHNR and FQNEAQ (reference sequence). This CDR3 is built from 15 residues. CDR3 DNA: TGTGCCAGCAGCTCCGCCGGGACAGGCAGCTATGGCTACACCTTC. Amino acid sequence: CASSSAGTGSYGYTF.

The V gene is TRBV20-1, the J gene TRBJ2-4; tentatively, D is TRBD1 or TRBD2 (5 bases each). Germline V gene sequence: CDR1 DFQATT, CDR2 SNEGSKA (reference sequence). This CDR3 is built from 10 residues. CDR3 in DNA: TGCAGGAGGGACCGAGGCATTCAGTACTTC. Its protein is CRRDRGIQYF.

The chain uses TRBV28 and TRBJ1-1; possibly TRBD1 for D (5 bases). The CDR3 totals 13 residues. Per the germline V gene, CDR1 is MDHEN and CDR2 is SYDVKM. V dropped 7 bases and J dropped 3 bases, with 12 bases sitting between them. In DNA, the CDR3 is TGTGCCAGCAATCTTATCAGGGACACTGAAGCTTTCTTT. Its translation: CASNLIRDTEAFF.

The chain carries TRBV2 and TRBJ2-7; possible D gene TRBD1, 5 bases. The CDR3 extends over 16 amino acids. V lost 1 base to trimming and J lost 3 bases, with 16 bases between them. Germline V gene data show CDR1 as SNHLY and CDR2 as FYNNEI. CDR3 DNA sequence: TGTGCCAGCAGTGAAGTGGGGCCTCCATTCCTCTACGAGCAGTACTTC. Protein product: CASSEVGPPFLYEQYF.

This clone was observed once. Other DNA sequences from this sample encode an identical CDR3 as well. V is TRBV27 and J is TRBJ2-3, with 13 bases lining up with TRBD2. Germline loops: CDR1 MNHEY, CDR2 SMNVEV (reference sequence). J lost 4 bases, V lost 5 bases, and 6 bases had no gene match. The CDR3 consists of 16 residues. For the CDR3, the DNA is TGTGCCAGCAGTCCAAGACTAGCGGGAGGTCCAGATACGCAGTATTTT. This sequence encodes CASSPRLAGGPDTQYF.

The rearrangement links TRBV11-2 to TRBJ2-3; the D gene could be TRBD1 or TRBD2 (6 bases each). CDR1 and CDR2 (germline): SGHAT, FQNNGV. Trimming cost V 2 bases and J 2 bases, with 14 bases left between them. The CDR3 has 16 residues. CDR3 DNA sequence: TGTGCCAGCAGCTTAAGGTTGACGGGGGCCACAGATACGCAGTATTTT. It is translated as CASSLRLTGATDTQYF.

This clone has more than one count but fewer than ten. The chain couples TRBV4-1 to TRBJ1-1; 9 bases are a match to TRBD1. Losses at the gene ends were 4 bases for V and 3 bases for J; bases not matched to a gene: 6. CDR3 length: 15 amino acids. Germline CDR1 is MGHRA and CDR2 is YSYEKL. Here the CDR3 reads CASSREDRGYTEAFF. The CDR3 bases are TGCGCCAGCAGCCGAGAAGACAGGGGGTACACTGAAGCTTTCTTT.

V gene TRBV7-2 combines with J gene TRBJ1-3; D is ambiguous. Trimming left V 1 base short and J 2 bases short, with 9 bases between. The CDR3 length is 15 residues. Germline V gene data show CDR1 as SGHTA and CDR2 as FQGNSA. As DNA, the CDR3 is TGTGCCAGCAGCTTAGTCGGCCTCCCTGGAAACACCATATATTTT. Its translation is CASSLVGLPGNTIYF. Using reference TRBV7-2 and TRBJ1-3 for the parts outside the CDR3, the full variable domain is GAGVSQSPSNKVTEKGKDVELRCDPISGHTALYWYRQSLGQGLEFLIYFQGNSAPDKSGLPSDRFSAERTGGSVSTLTIQRTQQEDSAVYLCASSLVGLPGNTIYFGEGSWLTVV.

This rearrangement joins TRBV14 to TRBJ2-7, with 11 nucleotides matching TRBD1. V shed 4 bases and J 4 bases; nucleotides not matched to a gene: 6. The CDR3 runs to 15 residues. Looked up from germline, CDR1 is SGHDN and CDR2 is FVKESK. CDR3 residues: CASSLPGQGVYEQYF. The CDR3, as DNA: TGTGCCAGCAGCCTCCCGGGACAGGGGGTTTACGAGCAGTACTTC.

The chain recombines TRBV6-6 with TRBJ1-1; D unclear. Germline V gene lookup returns CDR1 MNHNY and CDR2 SVGAGI (reference sequence). The CDR3 contains 13 residues. V was trimmed by 2 bases and J by 4 bases, leaving 8 bases between them. This CDR3 is CASSYGVGTEAFF. CDR3 DNA sequence: TGTGCCAGCAGTTACGGCGTAGGCACTGAAGCTTTCTTT.

The chain combines TRBV18 with TRBJ1-1, with D unclear. The germline V gene encodes CDR1 KGHSH and CDR2 LQKENI. Trimming cost V 5 bases and J 2 bases, with 6 bases left between them. This CDR3 has 12 amino acids. The CDR3 region has the DNA TGTGCCAGCTCAGTAGAAAACACTGAAGCTTTCTTT. Translated: CASSVENTEAFF.

The V gene is TRBV28, the J gene TRBJ1-2; tentative D call: TRBD1 (5 bases). The CDR3 is 16 residues long. Germline CDR1 MDHEN, CDR2 SYDVKM. The V gene lost 6 bases and the J gene lost 7 bases, with 24 bases spanning the gap. The CDR3 bases are TGTGCCAGCAGCTCAGAGGGGTGGGGGAAGGTATCTGGCTACACCTTC. This codes for CASSSEGWGKVSGYTF.

The rearrangement uses TRBV28 and TRBJ2-7; possibly TRBD2 for D (7 bases). CDR1 is MDHEN, CDR2 SYDVKM, per germline. The CDR3 runs to 14 residues. V was clipped by 1 base and J by 6 bases, with 13 bases between them. The CDR3 reads CASSLYPGGLEQYF. In DNA, the CDR3 is TGTGCCAGCAGTTTATACCCCGGGGGGCTCGAGCAGTACTTC.